This TCR beta chain came from a study of blood T cells in healthy people across ages. A word on this clonotype: Germline and junction disagree at one end, which may indicate a read error.

Primed by a sample-barcoded 5' primer and a J-beta primer mix, a second PCR proceeded for 7 to 11 cycles. Using its own MiXCR run on the 5' RACE reads, TCRdb lists one record per CDR3 protein. The sample has a few hundred thousand distinct CDR3 sequences, roughly a quarter seen once. The germline gives CDR1 MNHEY, CDR2 SMNVEV (reference sequence). The CDR3 is 14 amino acids. This sample was also put to use in a study of T cells of mothers and their children. From that study: Mother-child pairs who were related displayed a slightly higher overlap than unrelated pairs, a difference that was non-significant.

Sequencing was performed on blood. The rearrangement links TRBV27 to TRBJ2-3, with TRBD1 as a possible D gene (5 bases). This sequence was found in a boy between 2 and 10 years old in good health. The CDR3 loop reads CARQRGGVEDTRYF. Here the CDR3 DNA reads TGTGCCAGGCAAAGGGGTGGGGTTGAAGATACGCGGTATTTT.